These T cell receptor beta chains were read from a single sample in a study of shared clonotypes between healthy human individuals. Sequencing used immunoSEQ multiplex PCR; TCRdb keeps in-frame clones, though not all of them. The data hold more than 550,000 clones, with about 91% observed a single time. The sequenced sample was naive CD8+ T cells sorted from blood. These receptors came from a man younger than 40 in good health. Both conserved end residues are part of each CDR3. The D gene is left open where the match is weak. Not all rows give a size; the values are once, few, many and, for expanded clones, a class.

CDR3: CASSFLSSSYEQYF
DNA: TGTGCCAGCAGTTTTCTCTCCAGCTCCTACGAGCAGTACTTC
size: .
J: TRBJ2-7
V: TRBV28
D: .

CDR3: CSVEDLHSASGEQYF
DNA: TGCAGCGTTGAAGATTTACACAGTGCCTCCGGCGAGCAGTACTTC
size: .
J: TRBJ2-7
V: TRBV29-1
D: .

CDR3: CASSQGRVNYEQYF
DNA: TGCGCCAGCAGCCAAGGGAGAGTGAACTACGAGCAGTACTTC
size: once
J: TRBJ2-7
V: TRBV4-3
D: .

CDR3: CASSRDRGHYEQYF
DNA: TGTGCCAGCAGCCGGGACAGGGGGCATTACGAGCAGTACTTC
size: .
J: TRBJ2-7
V: TRBV7-9
D: TRBD1

CDR3: CASSQSRGPYEQYF
DNA: TGCGCCAGCAGCCAAAGCAGGGGTCCCTACGAGCAGTACTTC
size: .
J: TRBJ2-7
V: TRBV5-1
D: .

CDR3: CASSLSGGGAYEQYF
DNA: TGTGCCAGCAGTTTATCAGGGGGTGGGGCCTACGAGCAGTACTTC
size: once
J: TRBJ2-7
V: TRBV27
D: .

CDR3: CAIKPEVSEAFF
DNA: TGTGCCATCAAACCTGAGGTTTCTGAAGCTTTCTTT
size: .
J: TRBJ1-1
V: TRBV2
D: .

CDR3: CASGPGLAVFEQYF
DNA: TGTGCCAGCGGACCGGGACTAGCGGTGTTTGAGCAGTACTTC
size: .
J: TRBJ2-7
V: TRBV27
D: TRBD2

CDR3: CASSPPGQLVEAFF
DNA: TGTGCCAGCAGTCCCCCGGGACAGTTAGTTGAAGCTTTCTTT
size: .
J: TRBJ1-1
V: TRBV28
D: TRBD1

CDR3: CSVTGDSYEQYF
DNA: TGCAGCGTAACCGGGGACAGCTACGAGCAGTACTTC
size: .
J: TRBJ2-7
V: TRBV29-1
D: TRBD1

CDR3: CASRLAGAHEQYF
DNA: TGTGCCAGTAGACTAGCGGGAGCCCACGAGCAGTACTTC
size: .
J: TRBJ2-7
V: TRBV19
D: TRBD2

CDR3: CASSLEGGGLYNEQFF
DNA: TGTGCCAGCAGCCTAGAGGGGGGAGGGCTTTACAATGAGCAGTTCTTC
size: .
J: TRBJ2-1
V: TRBV9
D: .

CDR3: CASSLSRDLEKLFF
DNA: TGTGCCAGCAGTCTAAGCAGAGATTTAGAAAAACTGTTTTTT
size: .
J: TRBJ1-4
V: TRBV27
D: .

CDR3: CASSSWTSSTGELFF
DNA: TGTGCCAGCAGCTCATGGACTAGCAGCACCGGGGAGCTGTTTTTT
size: once
J: TRBJ2-2
V: TRBV7-6
D: TRBD2

CDR3: CSVVGETQYF
DNA: TGCAGCGTCGTAGGGGAGACCCAGTACTTC
size: .
J: TRBJ2-5
V: TRBV29-1
D: .

CDR3: CASVEPGQGAGEQFF
DNA: TGTGCCAGCGTGGAACCGGGACAGGGGGCGGGTGAGCAGTTCTTC
size: .
J: TRBJ2-1
V: TRBV25-1
D: TRBD1

CDR3: CASSVVAGDYEQYF
DNA: TGTGCCAGCAGCGTCGTAGCGGGAGACTACGAGCAGTACTTC
size: once
J: TRBJ2-7
V: TRBV9
D: TRBD2

CDR3: CASSSGTATETQYF
DNA: TGTGCCAGCAGCTCCGGGACAGCCACGGAGACGCAGTATTTT
size: .
J: TRBJ2-3
V: TRBV5-6
D: TRBD1

CDR3: CASSYAWEQFF
DNA: TGTGCCAGCAGTTACGCATGGGAGCAGTTCTTC
size: few
J: TRBJ2-1
V: TRBV6-5
D: .

CDR3: CAIRGGTARPDTQYF
DNA: TGTGCCATCAGAGGAGGGACCGCCAGGCCCGATACGCAGTATTTT
size: .
J: TRBJ2-3
V: TRBV10-3
D: .

CDR3: CASRAPVAGEAYNEQFF
DNA: TGCGCCAGCAGAGCACCCGTAGCGGGAGAGGCTTACAATGAGCAGTTCTTC
size: .
J: TRBJ2-1
V: TRBV10-2
D: TRBD2

CDR3: CASSRAGGRAGEQFF
DNA: TGTGCCAGCAGCCGGGCTGGCGGGAGGGCGGGTGAGCAGTTCTTC
size: once
J: TRBJ2-1
V: TRBV11-2
D: TRBD2

CDR3: CASSLAQGEIF
DNA: TGTGCCAGCAGCTTAGCACAGGGGGAAATCTTC
size: .
J: TRBJ2-1
V: TRBV7-9
D: TRBD1

CDR3: CASSQEDHADTQYF
DNA: TGCGCCAGCAGCCAAGAAGACCACGCAGATACGCAGTATTTT
size: .
J: TRBJ2-3
V: TRBV4-1
D: .

CDR3: CAGGGETQYF
DNA: TGTGCTGGCGGGGGTGAGACCCAGTACTTC
size: .
J: TRBJ2-5
V: TRBV30
D: TRBD2

CDR3: CAWSVGGQPQHF
DNA: TGTGCCTGGAGTGTAGGTGGTCAGCCCCAGCATTTT
size: .
J: TRBJ1-5
V: TRBV30
D: .

CDR3: CASSVGPNQPQHF
DNA: TGTGCCAGCAGCGTAGGTCCGAATCAGCCCCAGCATTTT
size: few
J: TRBJ1-5
V: TRBV7-9
D: .

CDR3: CASSAGRRMNTEAFF
DNA: TGTGCCAGCAGCGCTGGACGGAGGATGAACACTGAAGCTTTCTTT
size: .
J: TRBJ1-1
V: TRBV13
D: .

CDR3: CSVDGLAEGNSYNEQFF
DNA: TGCAGCGTTGACGGACTAGCGGAGGGAAACTCCTACAATGAGCAGTTCTTC
size: .
J: TRBJ2-1
V: TRBV29-1
D: TRBD2

CDR3: CASIGNEAYEQYF
DNA: TGTGCCAGCATAGGAAACGAGGCCTACGAGCAGTACTTC
size: .
J: TRBJ2-7
V: TRBV7-9
D: .

CDR3: CASSSPLPGTSGDLGEQFF
DNA: TGTGCCAGCAGTTCCCCCCTACCCGGGACTAGCGGGGACTTAGGGGAGCAGTTCTTC
size: .
J: TRBJ2-1
V: TRBV28
D: TRBD2

CDR3: CASSYRDSYEQYF
DNA: TGTGCCAGCAGCTACCGGGACTCTTACGAGCAGTACTTC
size: .
J: TRBJ2-7
V: TRBV11-3
D: .